This TCR beta chain comes out of a study of CD8+ T cells in alopecia areata. Study-level information: Patients remained on tofacitinib for 6 to 18 months and then went 6 months without it.

This CDR3 has 12 residues. Germline V gene data show CDR1 as SGHRS and CDR2 as YFSETQ. The V and J ends lost 7 bases and 3 bases, in that order; junction bases with no gene match: 3. This clone was counted a few times. What it recognizes is unknown. Findings of the study overall: During tofacitinib treatment, many expanded lesional clones remained in scalp and blood. In lesional scalp, particularly from alopecia totalis/universalis, clonality was higher than in normal scalp.

RNA was isolated and reverse transcribed to cDNA, the sequencing template. Here immunoSEQ multiplex PCR was the method, and the copy in TCRdb shows in-frame clones only, minus some. The profile shows about 200,000 clones, around 66% of them singletons. Treatment given: oral pan-JAK inhibitor, 5-10 mg twice daily. PBMC-derived CD4+ and CD8+ T cells were sorted. The chain employs TRBV5-1 and TRBJ2-7, with TRBD1 identical over 8 bases. This sample comprised CD4+ T cells sorted from blood, obtained at week 4, from a patient treated with tofacitinib. This clonotype was sampled from a human donor with alopecia areata. The CDR3 DNA reads as TGCGCCAGCGGGGACAGGTACTACGAGCAGTACTTC. This sequence encodes CASGDRYYEQYF. Drawing the rest from reference TRBV5-1 and TRBJ2-7, the complete variable domain is KAGVTQTPRYLIKTRGQQVTLSCSPISGHRSVSWYQQTPGQGLQFLFEYFSETQRNKGNFPGRFSGRQFSNSRSEMNVSTLELGDSALYLCASGDRYYEQYFGPGTRLTVT.